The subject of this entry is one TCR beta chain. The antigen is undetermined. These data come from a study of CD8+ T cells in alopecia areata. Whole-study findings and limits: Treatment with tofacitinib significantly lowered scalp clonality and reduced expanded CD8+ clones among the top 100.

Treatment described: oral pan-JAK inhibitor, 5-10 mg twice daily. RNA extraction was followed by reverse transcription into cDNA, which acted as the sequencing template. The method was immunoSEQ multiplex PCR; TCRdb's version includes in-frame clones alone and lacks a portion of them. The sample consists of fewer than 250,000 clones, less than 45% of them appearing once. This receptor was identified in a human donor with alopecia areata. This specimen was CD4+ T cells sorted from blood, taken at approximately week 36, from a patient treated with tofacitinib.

The CDR3 sequence: CASSPPGQGNYGYTF. CDR3 nucleotides: TGTGCCAGCAGCCCACCGGGACAGGGGAACTATGGCTACACCTTC. This sequence joins TRBV2 and TRBJ1-2; 10 nucleotides align to TRBD1. With V trimmed by 6 bases and J by 2 bases, 6 bases remained unmatched. Germline V gene sequence: CDR1 SNHLY, CDR2 FYNNEI. This CDR3 has 15 residues.